A single sample is the source of the 18 T cell receptor beta chains below, sequenced in a study of immune cell composition in non-small cell lung cancer. The normal lung sample lay at least 3 cm, and maximally far, from the tumour. The repertoire was sequenced with immunoSEQ multiplex PCR; TCRdb's copy has only in-frame clones and lacks some. The sample holds fewer than 20,000 clones; more than 60% are singletons and the top ten take roughly 9.2%. The data also belong to a second study, concerning CD4 T cells in lung cancer.

The source material was non-adjacent lung tissue. These receptors all come from a human donor with non-small cell lung cancer.

This clone showed up just a few times. The J gene is TRBJ1-3, the V gene TRBV5-6; D gene unclear. V lost 0 bases and J 4 bases, leaving 2 bases between the germline ends. Per the germline V gene, CDR1 is SGHDT and CDR2 is YYEEEE. The CDR3 consists of 12 residues. The CDR3: CASSLVGNTIYF. The DNA of the CDR3 is TGTGCCAGCAGCTTGGTCGGAAACACCATATATTTT.

This sequence joins TRBV5-4 and TRBJ1-1; 9 bases match TRBD1. Germline CDR1 is SGHNT and CDR2 is YYREEE (reference sequence). After removal of 6 bases from V and 4 bases from J, the junction contained 13 bases not matched to a gene. The length of the CDR3 is 16 residues. The CDR3 reads CASTKPGTGRLTEAFF. CDR3 bases: TGTGCCAGCACCAAACCCGGGACAGGGAGGCTCACTGAAGCTTTCTTT.

The chain combines TRBV6-1 with TRBJ1-2, with TRBD1 identical over 11 bases. The CDR3 loop spans 15 amino acids. Germline V gives CDR1 MNHNS, CDR2 SASEGT. V gave up 7 bases and J gave up 4 bases; unmatched junction bases: 8. For the CDR3, the DNA is TGTGCCAGCACTGGAGGACAGGGGGCGACCTATGGCTACACCTTC. It translates to CASTGGQGATYGYTF.

This clone was recorded once. The rearrangement links TRBV6-6 to TRBJ1-1; D possibly corresponds to TRBD1 (6 bases). This CDR3 is built from 12 residues. The ends were cut back, 7 bases at V and 6 bases at J, with 12 bases in the middle. CDR1 is MNHNY and CDR2 is SVGAGI in the germline V gene (reference sequence). The CDR3 protein is CASTIRQAEAFF. DNA for the CDR3: TGTGCCAGCACTATCAGACAGGCTGAAGCTTTCTTT.

CDR3 sequence: CASSRLPPQQAYNEKLFF. In nucleotides, the CDR3 is TGCGCCAGCAGCCGACTCCCCCCTCAGCAGGCCTATAATGAAAAACTGTTTTTT. This rearrangement joins TRBV4-3 to TRBJ1-4; D uncertain. V was pared by 4 bases and J by 4 bases, with 22 bases between. Germline V gene lookup returns CDR1 LGHNA and CDR2 YSLEER. CDR3 length: 18 amino acids.

The chain has TRBV27 and TRBJ2-7; TRBD1 agrees at 7 bases. This CDR3 has 14 amino acids. Germline assignment: CDR1 MNHEY and CDR2 SMNVEV (reference sequence). V shed 6 bases, J shed 4 bases, and the junction held 9 bases outside the gene matches. The DNA for the CDR3 is TGTGCCAGCAGCCAACCGGGACAGAAGTACGAGCAGTACTTC. Its translation: CASSQPGQKYEQYF.

The DNA for the CDR3 is TGTGCCAGCAGCCTTCGGGGGGGGGTATTGCCTAACTATGGCTACACCTTC. It is translated as CASSLRGGVLPNYGYTF. The rearrangement links TRBV21-1 to TRBJ1-2. TRBV21-1 is recorded as a pseudogene. CDR3 size: 17 residues.

This chain uses TRBV5-4 with TRBJ2-5; D is uncertain. In germline, CDR1 is SGHNT, CDR2 YYREEE (reference sequence). V gave up 7 bases and J gave up 2 bases, with 9 bases separating them. CDR3 size: 12 residues. The CDR3 DNA reads TGTGCCAGCGGCGGCAGTCAAGAGACCCAGTACTTC. Translation: CASGGSQETQYF.

CDR3 nucleotide sequence: TGTGCCAGCAGCCTTGGGACAGGGGTCACAGATACGCAGTATTTT. Its translation is CASSLGTGVTDTQYF. The V and J genes are TRBV7-2 and TRBJ2-3; 10 bases line up with TRBD1. This CDR3 contains 15 residues. CDR1 SGHTA and CDR2 FQGNSA come from the germline V gene. Unmatched junction bases numbered 4, after V lost 5 bases and J lost 2 bases.

The rearrangement uses TRBV10-3 and TRBJ2-5, with D perhaps matching TRBD1 or TRBD2 (6 bases each). V lost 6 bases and J 4 bases, leaving 18 bases between the germline ends. CDR1 and CDR2 (germline): ENHRY, SYGVKD. The CDR3 spans 15 residues. CDR3 sequence reads: CAISQGWGDGETQYF. DNA for the CDR3: TGTGCCATCAGCCAGGGGTGGGGGGACGGAGAGACCCAGTACTTC.

CDR3 bases: TGTGCCAGCAGCTTAAATAGGGACAATGAGCAGTTCTTC. Translating gives CASSLNRDNEQFF. The chain is built from TRBV7-2 and TRBJ2-1, with unresolved D. CDR3 length: 13 residues. Trimming removed 2 bases at V and 5 bases at J, with 7 bases between. Germline values: CDR1 SGHTA, CDR2 FQGNSA.

This chain links TRBV2 with TRBJ2-7; TRBD1 might be the D (5 bases). CDR1 and CDR2 from the germline V gene are SNHLY and FYNNEI. The CDR3 covers 14 residues. The V end lost 5 bases, the J end lost 2 bases, and 13 bases lay between the germline ends. CDR3 DNA: TGTGCCAGCAGTCCGACAGAGCCAGCCTACGAGCAGTACTTC. Translated: CASSPTEPAYEQYF.

CDR3 loop: CASSQTGQGGRQFF. For the CDR3, the DNA is TGTGCCAGCAGCCAAACAGGACAGGGCGGTAGGCAGTTCTTC. The V call is TRBV11-2, the J call TRBJ2-1; TRBD1 matches at 8 bases. CDR3 length: 14 amino acids. In germline, CDR1 is SGHAT, CDR2 FQNNGV. With 5 bases clipped from V and 12 bases from J, the junction kept 12 bases outside the gene matches.

CDR3 amino acids: CASSRRGPGGTEAFF. The CDR3 bases are TGTGCCAGCAGTCGCCGCGGGCCCGGGGGCACTGAAGCTTTCTTT. The chain recombines TRBV28 with TRBJ1-1; tentatively, D is TRBD1 (5 bases). The germline CDR1 and CDR2 sequences are MDHEN and SYDVKM. This CDR3 comprises 15 residues. Trimming stripped 5 bases from V and 4 bases from J, with 17 bases between.

The chain has TRBV2 and TRBJ1-1; D unclear. Germline lookup yields CDR1 SNHLY and CDR2 FYNNEI. V lost 4 bases and J 1 base, leaving 10 bases between the germline ends. There are 14 residues in the CDR3. The CDR3 DNA follows: TGTGCCAGCAGTGCTGAGGTAAGGAACACTGAAGCTTTCTTT. It yields the protein CASSAEVRNTEAFF.

The chain employs TRBV7-3 and TRBJ2-5; 7 bases are shared with TRBD1. Losses at the gene ends were 3 bases for V and 0 bases for J; bases not matched to a gene: 1. The CDR3 consists of 14 residues. Germline CDR1 and CDR2: SGHTA and FQGTGA. The DNA of the CDR3 is TGTGCCAGCAGCTTGGACAGGTACCAAGAGACCCAGTACTTC. This sequence encodes CASSLDRYQETQYF.

The chain uses TRBV7-3 and TRBJ2-1, with 8 nucleotides matching TRBD2. V lost 5 bases and J lost 8; bases outside the gene matches: 14. The length of the CDR3 is 16 residues. The germline CDR1 and CDR2 sequences are SGHTA and FQGTGA. The CDR3 spells CASSPQGAGGLYEQFF. For the CDR3, the DNA is TGTGCCAGCAGCCCCCAAGGGGCGGGGGGTTTGTATGAGCAGTTCTTC.

Judged by abundance, this clone is large. The V gene is TRBV19, the J gene TRBJ1-2; TRBD1 matches 8 bases. The CDR3 contains 14 residues. J was trimmed by 4 bases and V by 5 bases; bases with no gene match: 6. Looked up from germline, CDR1 is LNHDA and CDR2 is SQIVND (reference sequence). CDR3 sequence reads: CASSQGQVGYGYTF. DNA for the CDR3: TGTGCCAGTAGTCAGGGACAGGTTGGCTATGGCTACACCTTC.